This TCR beta chain was sequenced during a study of blood T cell repertoires in COVID-19. J gave up 9 bases and V 0 bases, and 2 bases lay outside the gene matches. The CDR3 is 13 amino acids. The germline V gene has CDR1 MNHEY and CDR2 SVGAGI. This table comes from immunoSEQ multiplex PCR, and its TCRdb copy is limited to in-frame clones, with some not included. Of about 49,000 clones listed, about 87% are singletons. Recruited during active infection, patients (from Seattle) were subsequently followed longitudinally. This sequence was found in a woman older than 75 with COVID-19, enrolled during active disease. Specimen: peripheral blood. The V call is TRBV6-5, the J call TRBJ2-1; 7 nucleotides agree with TRBD2. Written as DNA, the CDR3 is TGTGCCAGCAGTTACTCACTAGCGAGTGAGCAGTTCTTC. Its translation is CASSYSLASEQFF.